The clone carrying this T cell receptor beta chain was seen only once. The source of the sample is a study of PD-1 blockade in classical Hodgkin lymphoma. The assay was immunoSEQ multiplex PCR, and TCRdb's table has in-frame clones only and misses some. The repertoire has some 52,000 clones, around nine tenths of them found once; the top ten carry around 6.5%. V dropped 6 bases and J dropped 4 bases, with 10 bases sitting between them. CDR1 is MDHEN and CDR2 is SYDVKM in the germline V gene. The CDR3 has 12 residues. Regarding time point: cycle 4 day 1 (C4D1), after more than 5 weeks of nivolumab. Exposure to brentuximab vedotin varied, and each patient had relapsed following autologous stem cell transplantation.

The clonotype originates from a human donor with classical Hodgkin lymphoma. Source: peripheral blood mononuclear cells (PBMCs), taken before the fourth cycle of nivolumab. This rearrangement joins TRBV28 to TRBJ2-7; tentative D call: TRBD1 (6 bases). CDR3: CASSPDRYEQYF. The CDR3 coding sequence is TGTGCCAGCAGCCCTGACAGGTACGAGCAGTACTTC.